Listed here are 31 T cell receptor gamma chains from one sample, sequenced in a study of gamma-delta chains in newborns, infants, children. TCRdb called clones anew from the reads with CATT. This sample carries fewer than 3,500 gamma-chain clones, over 25% of them seen once, and the ten largest clones take roughly 20%. The source material was blood. These receptor sequences come from a child who was a newborn, infant or young child, either healthy, febrile or measles-vaccinated (not recorded which).

This clone is categorized as large (0.1 to 1%). Other DNA sequences in this sample translate to the same CDR3. The chain carries TRGV2 and TRGJP2. Trimming took 4 bases from V and 8 from J; bases not matched to a gene: 1. Per germline, CDR1 EGSNGY and CDR2 YDSYNSKV. CDR3 size: 11 residues. CDR3 DNA: TGTGCCACCTGGGAGGATTGGATCAAGACGTTT. Amino acids: CATWEDWIKTF.

Sample share makes this clone medium-sized (0.01 to 0.1%). The sample holds other DNA sequences that translate to the same CDR3. The J gene is TRGJ1 or TRGJ2, the V gene TRGV9. V shed 2 bases, J shed 8 bases, and the junction held 6 bases outside the gene matches. Germline V gene sequence: CDR1 GITISATS, CDR2 ISYDGTV (reference sequence). The CDR3 runs 12 residues. CDR3 region: CALWEGRDKKLF. CDR3 nucleotide sequence: TGTGCCTTGTGGGAGGGGCGAGATAAGAAACTCTTT.

This rearrangement joins TRGV9 to TRGJP. Germline V lookup: CDR1 GITISATS, CDR2 ISYDGTV (reference sequence). The ends lost 5 bases at V and 2 bases at J; junction bases unmatched: 3. CDR3 length equals 16 residues. CDR3 nucleotide sequence: TGTGCCTTGTGGGTACGGCAAGAGTTGGGCAAAAAAATCAAGGTATTT. Protein sequence: CALWVRQELGKKIKVF.

This clone was detected only a few times. A single base is all that separates this from a far larger clone, so a read error is likely. The sample carries other DNA sequences with the same CDR3. The V gene is TRGV8, the J gene TRGJ1 or TRGJ2. Germline assignment: CDR1 VENAVY and CDR2 YDSYNSRV. This CDR3 has 9 amino acids. The CDR3 reads CATWDKKLF. Written as DNA, the CDR3 is TGCGCCACCTGGGATAAGAAACTCTTT.

This chain uses TRGV9 with TRGJ1 or TRGJ2. The CDR3 contains 14 residues. The germline V gene encodes CDR1 GITISATS and CDR2 ISYDGTV (reference sequence). V lost 0 bases and J lost 0; bases outside the gene matches: 2. The CDR3 coding sequence is TGTGCCTTGTGGGAGGTGCGGAATTATTATAAGAAACTCTTT. It is translated as CALWEVRNYYKKLF.

Regarding this clone: The junction departs from the called germline gene at one end, perhaps through a read error. The chain joins TRGV9 to TRGJ1 or TRGJ2. Germline V gives CDR1 GITISATS, CDR2 ISYDGTV (reference sequence). This CDR3 spans 12 amino acids. The CDR3 spells CALWEDHVRKLF. CDR3 DNA sequence: TGTGCCCTGTGGGAGGACCACGTTCGGAAACTCTTT.

This clone was counted between two and nine times. The sample holds other DNA sequences that translate to the same CDR3. The V and J genes are TRGV9 and TRGJP. The length of the CDR3 is 17 residues. V was pared by 0 bases and J by 4 bases, with 3 bases of the junction left unmatched. Germline values: CDR1 GITISATS, CDR2 ISYDGTV (reference sequence). Here the CDR3 reads CALWEVIQELGKKIKVF. The CDR3 region has the DNA TGTGCCTTGTGGGAGGTGATCCAAGAGTTGGGCAAAAAAATCAAGGTATTT.

This clone came up a few times. The protein TCRdb lists belongs to a much larger clone and differs from this DNA's translation at residue 3, which points to a read error; the protein shown is made from the DNA. CDR3 bases: TGTGCCTCGTGGGAGGCCCAAGAGTTGGGCAAAAAAATCAAGGTATTT. Translating gives CASWEAQELGKKIKVF. This chain connects TRGV9 to TRGJP. The CDR3 is 16 amino acids. Germline V gives CDR1 GITISATS, CDR2 ISYDGTV (reference sequence).

This clone is medium-sized. Given a much more abundant clone one base away, this may be a read error. The sample contains more than one DNA sequence encoding this CDR3. V usage is TRGV9 and J usage is TRGJP. The CDR3 sequence is 16 residues long. Germline lookup yields CDR1 GITISATS and CDR2 ISYDGTV (reference sequence). J lost 6 bases, V lost 2 bases, and 4 bases had no gene match. The DNA for the CDR3 is TGTGCCTTGTGGGAGGCCCCAGAGTTGGGCAAAAAAATCAAGGTATTT. Amino acid sequence: CALWEAPELGKKIKVF.

This clone was counted a few times. V usage is TRGV9 and J usage is TRGJP. With 2 bases clipped from V and 9 bases from J, the junction kept 7 bases outside the gene matches. The CDR3 runs to 16 residues. The germline V gene has CDR1 GITISATS and CDR2 ISYDGTV (reference sequence). As DNA, the CDR3 is TGTGCCTTGTGGGAGGGTTCTTCGTTGGGCAAAAAAATCAAGGTATTT. Translated: CALWEGSSLGKKIKVF.

The rearrangement links TRGV9 to TRGJP. CDR3 length: 14 amino acids. With 6 bases clipped from V and 6 bases from J, the junction kept 2 bases outside the gene matches. The V gene's germline CDR1 is GITISATS and CDR2 ISYDGTV (reference sequence). The DNA for the CDR3 is TGTGCCTTGTGGTCAGAGTTGGGCAAAAAAATCAAGGTATTT. It yields the protein CALWSELGKKIKVF.

As to this clone: The TCRdb protein comes from a much larger clone and disagrees with this DNA's translation at residue 12, likely due to a read error; the protein given here is derived from the DNA. This chain joins TRGV9 and TRGJP. The germline V gene encodes CDR1 GITISATS and CDR2 ISYDGTV (reference sequence). CDR3 length: 16 residues. The CDR3 loop reads CALWEIQELGKEIKVF. The CDR3 bases are TGTGCCTTGTGGGAGATCCAAGAGTTGGGCAAAGAAATCAAGGTATTT.

This clone was picked up a small number of times. Other nucleotide sequences from this sample produce the same CDR3. CDR3 protein: CALWAVYYKKLF. The CDR3 coding sequence is TGTGCCTTGTGGGCCGTGTATTATAAGAAACTCTTT. The rearrangement uses TRGV9 and TRGJ1 or TRGJ2. The V gene end was trimmed by 5 bases and the J gene end by 4 bases; junction bases not matched to a gene: 5. CDR1 GITISATS and CDR2 ISYDGTV come from the germline V gene (reference sequence). This CDR3 is 12 amino acids long.

Worth noting for this clone: A far larger clone is a single base away, which makes a read error likely. The same CDR3 can be traced to other DNA sequences in this sample. V is TRGV9 and J is TRGJP. This CDR3 region has 17 residues. From germline, CDR1 is GITISATS and CDR2 ISYDGTV (reference sequence). The V and J ends lost 2 bases and 7 bases, in that order; junction bases with no gene match: 8. This CDR3 reads CALWEARKELGKKIKVF. In DNA, the CDR3 is TGTGCCTTGTGGGAGGCCCGTAAGGAGTTGGGCAAAAAAATCAAGGTATTT.

On this clone itself: One end of the junction is discordant with germline, which a read error may explain. The same CDR3 is also encoded by other DNA sequences in this sample. This chain links TRGV9 with TRGJP. Per germline, CDR1 GITISATS and CDR2 ISYDGTV (reference sequence). The CDR3 is 17 residues long. CDR3 in DNA: TGTGCCTTGTGGGAGGTGCAGGATTCGTTGGGTAAAAAAATCAAGGTATTT. The encoded protein is CALWEVQDSLGKKIKVF.

On this clone: Other DNA variants within this sample encode the same CDR3. The V gene is TRGV9, the J gene TRGJP. CDR3 length equals 16 residues. Germline assignment: CDR1 GITISATS and CDR2 ISYDGTV (reference sequence). V lost 3 bases and J lost 7; bases outside the gene matches: 6. The CDR3 reads CALWEIQELGKKIKVF. Here the CDR3 DNA reads TGTGCCTTGTGGGAGATTCAGGAGTTGGGCAAAAAAATCAAGGTATTT.

The chain is built from TRGV9 and TRGJP. Trimming cost V 5 bases and J 3 bases; bases outside gene matches: 7. Germline loops: CDR1 GITISATS, CDR2 ISYDGTV (reference sequence). This CDR3 is built from 17 residues. This chain's CDR3 is CALWGPVQELGKKIKVF. DNA for the CDR3: TGTGCCTTGTGGGGCCCAGTGCAAGAGTTGGGCAAAAAAATCAAGGTATTT.

This clone is labeled medium-sized. The identical CDR3 is also encoded by other nucleotide sequences in the sample. CDR3 in DNA: TGTGCCTTGTGGGTACAAGAGTTGGGCAAAAAAATCAAGGTATTT. It is translated as CALWVQELGKKIKVF. The chain uses TRGV9 and TRGJP. The length of the CDR3 is 15 residues. The trim removed 5 bases at V and 4 bases at J, leaving 2 bases unmatched. Per the germline V gene, CDR1 is GITISATS and CDR2 is ISYDGTV (reference sequence).

By sample fraction, this clone is medium-sized. Written as DNA, the CDR3 is TGTGCCTTGTGGGAGGTGCCGAGCTGGAATTATTATAAGAAACTCTTT. Protein product: CALWEVPSWNYYKKLF. The chain employs TRGV9 and TRGJ1 or TRGJ2. V lost 0 bases and J lost 0; bases outside the gene matches: 8. Germline assignment: CDR1 GITISATS and CDR2 ISYDGTV (reference sequence). The CDR3 is 16 residues long.

On this clone itself: This may arise from a read error, as a much more abundant clone is one base away. Other DNA sequences in the sample encode the same CDR3. The chain employs TRGV9 and TRGJP. The CDR3 loop spans 17 amino acids. The germline V gene encodes CDR1 GITISATS and CDR2 ISYDGTV (reference sequence). CDR3 bases: TGTGCATTGTGGGAGGCGAGCCACGAGTTGGGCAAAAAAATCAAGGTATTT. Translation: CALWEASHELGKKIKVF.

By share of the sample, this clone is large (0.1 to 1%). Just one base apart from a much larger clone, this may be a read error. Distinct nucleotide sequences in the sample also encode this CDR3. The V gene is TRGV9, the J gene TRGJP. Germline V gene sequence: CDR1 GITISATS, CDR2 ISYDGTV (reference sequence). The J segment lost 5 bases and the V segment lost 0 bases, leaving 1 base of the junction unmatched. The CDR3 totals 16 residues. The CDR3 reads CALWEVKELGKKIKVF. CDR3 coding DNA: TGTGCCTTGTGGGAGGTGAAAGAGTTGGGCAAAAAAATCAAGGTATTT.

This CDR3 is CALWEVLGGQELGKKIKVF. The CDR3 DNA reads as TGTGCCTTGTGGGAGGTTCTAGGAGGGCAAGAGTTGGGCAAAAAAATCAAGGTATTT. The gene calls are TRGV9 and TRGJP. Looked up from germline, CDR1 is GITISATS and CDR2 is ISYDGTV (reference sequence). V was clipped by 1 base and J by 1 base; unmatched bases: 7. The CDR3 totals 19 residues.

As for this clone: Other DNA sequences in the same sample also yield this CDR3. The CDR3 loop reads CAPYYKKLF. CDR3 bases: TGTGCCCCCTATTATAAGAAACTCTTT. The rearrangement joins TRGV8 to TRGJ1 or TRGJ2. The CDR3 runs 9 residues. Germline CDR1 is VENAVY and CDR2 is YDSYNSRV. The trim removed 12 bases at V and 4 bases at J, leaving 3 bases unmatched.

Details on this clone: The junction and the germline gene differ at one end; a read error may be behind it. Other DNA sequences in the same sample also yield this CDR3. The rearrangement uses TRGV9 and TRGJP. From germline, CDR1 is GITISATS and CDR2 ISYDGTV (reference sequence). The CDR3 length is 17 residues. The CDR3 spells CALWEAQDKLGKKIKVF. For the CDR3, the DNA is TGCGCCTTGTGGGAGGCCCAAGATAAGTTGGGCAAAAAAATCAAGGTATTT.

As concerns this clone: It is likely a read error: a sequence one base away is far more abundant. The gene calls are TRGV9 and TRGJ1 or TRGJ2. The CDR3 has 11 amino acids. Germline-derived CDR1 and CDR2 are GITISATS and ISYDGTV (reference sequence). CDR3 bases: TGTGCCTTGTGGGAGGTGCGAAAGAGACTCTTT. It codes for CALWEVRKRLF.

In its sample, this clone ranks as medium-sized. The chain is built from TRGV9 and TRGJP. The CDR3 has 17 amino acids. The ends lost 0 bases at V and 7 bases at J; junction bases unmatched: 6. The V gene's germline CDR1 is GITISATS and CDR2 ISYDGTV (reference sequence). DNA for the CDR3: TGTGCCTTGTGGGAGGTGCAGTGGGAGTTGGGCAAAAAAATCAAGGTATTT. Its protein is CALWEVQWELGKKIKVF.

As for this clone: Other nucleotide sequences in the sample specify the same CDR3. The chain recombines TRGV9 with TRGJP. CDR1 and CDR2 from the germline V gene are GITISATS and ISYDGTV (reference sequence). The CDR3 sequence is 17 residues long. The V gene end was trimmed by 0 bases and the J gene end by 2 bases; junction bases not matched to a gene: 1. In nucleotides, the CDR3 is TGTGCCTTGTGGGAGGTGTGGCAAGAGTTGGGCAAAAAAATCAAGGTATTT. Protein: CALWEVWQELGKKIKVF.

In its sample, this clone is medium-sized (0.01 to 0.1%). Different DNA sequences within this sample yield the same CDR3. The gene calls are TRGV9 and TRGJP. Germline V gives CDR1 GITISATS, CDR2 ISYDGTV (reference sequence). The CDR3 is 16 amino acids. V dropped 0 bases and J dropped 7; count of bases not matched to a gene: 3. CDR3 DNA: TGTGCCTTGTGGGAGGTGGCCGAGTTGGGCAAAAAAATCAAGGTATTT. Residues: CALWEVAELGKKIKVF.

This clone was observed a handful of times. This may arise from a read error, as a much more abundant clone is one base away. Other DNA sequences from this sample encode an identical CDR3 as well. The chain recombines TRGV9 with TRGJP. The CDR3 extends over 15 amino acids. Germline V gives CDR1 GITISATS, CDR2 ISYDGTV (reference sequence). With 3 bases clipped from V and 7 bases from J, the junction kept 3 bases outside the gene matches. The CDR3 is CALWEIELGKKIKVF. In DNA, the CDR3 is TGTGCCTTGTGGGAGATTGAGTTGGGCAAAAAAATCAAGGTATTT.

The genes are TRGV9 and TRGJP. The CDR3 covers 16 residues. Germline V gene sequence: CDR1 GITISATS, CDR2 ISYDGTV (reference sequence). The V segment lost 1 base and the J segment 7 bases; nucleotides outside the gene matches: 4. The DNA for the CDR3 is TGTGCCTTGTGGGAGGTTGATGAGTTGGGCAAAAAAATCAAGGTATTT. Amino acid sequence: CALWEVDELGKKIKVF.

This clone is medium-sized in the sample. This may come from a read error, since a much larger clone is one base off. The same CDR3 can be traced to other DNA sequences in this sample. The CDR3 sequence: CALWDEELGKKIKVF. The CDR3 coding sequence is TGTGCCTTGTGGGACGAAGAGTTGGGCAAAAAAATCAAGGTATTT. V and J are TRGV9 and TRGJP. The CDR3 is made up of 15 amino acids. V lost 4 bases to trimming and J lost 5 bases; unmatched junction nucleotides: 2. The germline CDR1 and CDR2 sequences are GITISATS and ISYDGTV (reference sequence).